This T cell receptor (beta chain) is drawn from a study of cytomegalovirus exposure and HLA in healthy donors. Notes on the study in general: The study recorded 150 to 200 TCR beta chains that were cytomegalovirus-associated.

About this clone itself: The antigen is unknown.

The CDR3 is 17 residues long. Per the germline V gene, CDR1 is MGHRA and CDR2 is YSYEKL. After removal of 1 base from V and 5 bases from J, the junction contained 9 bases not matched to a gene. Libraries were prepared by immunoSEQ multiplex PCR; TCRdb keeps only in-frame clonotypes and omits some of them. The sample gives roughly 150,000 clones, 85% to 90% of which show up once; about 3.5% is in the top ten. This receptor was taken from a young woman in good health and CMV-seropositive. The sample was PBMCs. This rearrangement joins TRBV4-1 to TRBJ2-1; 9 nucleotides match TRBD2. CDR3 loop: CASSQGRSSGADNEQFF. The DNA of the CDR3 is TGCGCCAGCAGCCAAGGAAGGTCTAGCGGGGCCGACAATGAGCAGTTCTTC.